The following is a T cell receptor (beta chain) sequence with its context. The data derive from a study of T cell changes during pregnancy in multiple sclerosis. Produced via immunoSEQ multiplex PCR; TCRdb's table is partial and in-frame only. The sample has tens of thousands of clones, approximately 91% seen once. V lost 0 bases and J 0 bases, leaving 13 bases between the germline ends. CDR1 and CDR2 (germline): SGDLS, YYNGEE. The CDR3 is 17 amino acids. Material: peripheral blood, obtained after pregnancy. This chain links TRBV9 with TRBJ1-3, with D hard to call. The receptor was derived from a female donor in good health, enrolled as a control in a pregnancy study. For the CDR3, the DNA is TGTGCCAGCAGCGTAGAACCCAGCGGTAGCTCTGGAAACACCATATATTTT. Amino acid sequence: CASSVEPSGSSGNTIYF.